This T cell receptor (beta chain) was sequenced for a study of T-cell memory formation after mild COVID-19. Study-wide results and caveats: Day 37-peaking second-wave clones had unconfirmed SARS-CoV-2 specificity.

UMIs and sample barcodes were carried by the TCR alpha and TCR beta cDNA libraries that 5'RACE produced using constant-segment primers. TCRdb redid the calling of the 5' RACE reads with MiXCR, one entry per CDR3 protein. Of some 120,000 distinct CDR3 sequences in the sample, approximately 6.3% were seen once. The germline V gene has CDR1 ENHRY and CDR2 SYGVKD. With V trimmed by 8 bases and J by 8 bases, 7 bases remained unmatched. The CDR3 sequence is 13 residues long. This clonotype was seen ten or more times. The target antigen is unknown. Sequences were obtained from PBMCs or a T cell subset sorted from them (not recorded which). This receptor was identified in an adult woman who had mild COVID-19 (a few samples of this study predate the infection). Cell type and time point are not known. The chain couples TRBV10-3 to TRBJ2-4, with 9 bases aligning to TRBD1. CDR3 coding DNA: TGTGCCATCGCCGGGACAGGGAGTGACATTCAGTACTTC. Translated: CAIAGTGSDIQYF.